This TCR beta chain emerged from a study of blood T cells in healthy people across ages. Overall study findings and caveats: Diversity estimates from one million T cells were considered underestimates. Observed TCR beta diversity per million T cells went down as age went up. This fall followed a roughly linear course with age.

With each sample, at least 5 micrograms of total RNA were extracted. The J segment lost 6 bases and the V segment lost 0 bases, leaving 6 bases of the junction unmatched. Germline loops: CDR1 DFQATT, CDR2 SNEGSKA (reference sequence). The CDR3 is 15 amino acids. Next came a second PCR, run for about 6 to 12 cycles, which used a sample-barcoded 5' primer along with a J-beta primer mix. Researchers report that a template-switch adaptor with 12 random nucleotides tagged each cDNA molecule. A single record per CDR3 protein comes from TCRdb applying MiXCR to the 5' RACE reads. The table records around 650,000 distinct CDR3 sequences, about 43% of them present only once. This clonotype was observed a few times. Its target is not known.

The receptor's source is a man aged 80 or over in good health. The chain employs TRBV20-1 and TRBJ2-5; 11 nucleotides match TRBD2. Sequenced: blood. The DNA for the CDR3 is TGCAGTGCTAGAGATCAAACTAGCGGGAGACAGACCCAGTACTTC. Protein product: CSARDQTSGRQTQYF.